This TCR beta chain was recorded in a study of T cells of healthy individuals. In TCRdb, the 5' RACE reads were re-called with MiXCR into one record per CDR3 protein. The sample consists of tens of thousands of distinct CDR3 sequences, roughly 15% of them appearing once. This clonotype was counted many times. The TCR originated in a human donor in good health.

The chain's CDR3 is CASSYPSGISDTQYF. The CDR3 region has the DNA TGTGCCAGCAGTTACCCTAGCGGGATATCAGATACGCAGTATTTT. The chain links TRBV6-2 or TRBV6-3 to TRBJ2-3, with 9 bases identical to TRBD2. There are 15 residues in the CDR3. With 2 bases clipped from V and 4 bases from J, the junction kept 4 bases outside the gene matches. Germline assignment: CDR1 MNHEY and CDR2 SVGEGT.